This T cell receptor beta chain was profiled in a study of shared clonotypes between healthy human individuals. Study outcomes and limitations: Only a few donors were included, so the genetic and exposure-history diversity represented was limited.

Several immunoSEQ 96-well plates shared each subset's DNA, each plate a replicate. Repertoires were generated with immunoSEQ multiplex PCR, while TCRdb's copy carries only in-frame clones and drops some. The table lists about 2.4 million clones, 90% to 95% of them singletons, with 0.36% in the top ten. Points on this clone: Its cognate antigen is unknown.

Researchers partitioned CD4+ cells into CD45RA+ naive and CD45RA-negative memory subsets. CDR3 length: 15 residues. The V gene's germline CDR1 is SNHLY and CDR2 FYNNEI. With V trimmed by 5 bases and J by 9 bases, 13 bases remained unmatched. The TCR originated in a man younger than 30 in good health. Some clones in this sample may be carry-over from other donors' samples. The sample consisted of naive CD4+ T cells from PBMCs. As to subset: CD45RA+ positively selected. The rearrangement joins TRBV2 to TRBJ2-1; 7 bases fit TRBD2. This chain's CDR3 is CASSQRTRGNGEQFF. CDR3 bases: TGTGCCAGCAGTCAAAGGACTAGGGGAAACGGTGAGCAGTTCTTC.